Listed here are 9 T cell receptor beta chains from one sample, sequenced in a study of sequential checkpoint blockade in melanoma. The sample's treatment: randomized to nivolumab then ipilimumab (arm A) or the reverse (arm B). Produced via immunoSEQ multiplex PCR; TCRdb's table is partial and in-frame only. In the table there are 12,000 to 15,000 clones, less than 55% of which are singletons. This sample comprised CD8+ T cells sorted from blood (inferred from file names), obtained from a patient given nivolumab and ipilimumab in sequence. Receptors originate from a human donor with melanoma.

This clone appeared a few times. The gene calls are TRBV5-4 and TRBJ2-7; no clear D. The V and J ends lost 4 bases and 3 bases respectively, with 8 bases between them. The CDR3 is 12 amino acids. CDR1 SGHNT and CDR2 YYREEE come from the germline V gene (reference sequence). The CDR3 coding sequence is TGTGCCAGCAGCCCTGGCGGCTACGAGCAGTACTTC. Its protein product is CASSPGGYEQYF.

The chain has TRBV5-6 and TRBJ2-1; 10 bases agree with TRBD2. Germline assignment: CDR1 SGHDT and CDR2 YYEEEE. CDR3 size: 16 residues. Trimming cost V 4 bases and J 9 bases; bases outside gene matches: 13. This CDR3 reads CASSGTVDLAGAEQFF. The CDR3 DNA follows: TGTGCCAGCAGCGGGACAGTGGATCTAGCGGGAGCTGAGCAGTTCTTC. Drawing the rest from reference TRBV5-6 and TRBJ2-1, the complete variable domain is DAGVTQSPTHLIKTRGQQVTLRCSPKSGHDTVSWYQQALGQGPQFIFQYYEEEERQRGNFPDRFSGHQFPNYSSELNVNALLLGDSALYLCASSGTVDLAGAEQFFGPGTRLTVL.

This chain links TRBV2 with TRBJ1-2; tentative D call: TRBD1 (6 bases). The germline V gene encodes CDR1 SNHLY and CDR2 FYNNEI. This CDR3 has 13 residues. Trimming cost V 6 bases and J 4 bases, with 12 bases left between them. CDR3 sequence reads: CASRADSFYGYTF. The CDR3 nucleotides are TGTGCCAGCAGAGCGGACAGTTTCTATGGCTACACCTTC.

There are a few counts of this clone. The rearrangement joins TRBV5-6 to TRBJ1-2; the D gene is possibly TRBD1 (6 bases). The CDR3 length is 15 residues. Trimming shortened V by 5 bases and J by 8 bases, and 22 bases separated the two germline ends. Germline CDR1 reads SGHDT; CDR2 reads YYEEEE. CDR3 in DNA: TGTGCCAGCAGTCCGGACAGCGGTAATTTATGGGGCTACACCTTC. This translates into CASSPDSGNLWGYTF. The whole variable domain, filled in from reference TRBV5-6 and TRBJ1-2, reads DAGVTQSPTHLIKTRGQQVTLRCSPKSGHDTVSWYQQALGQGPQFIFQYYEEEERQRGNFPDRFSGHQFPNYSSELNVNALLLGDSALYLCASSPDSGNLWGYTFGSGTRLTVV.

In its sample, this clone was seen a few times. The chain links TRBV9 to TRBJ1-4; a weak D match, TRBD1 (5 bases). Trimming cost V 4 bases and J 2 bases, with 9 bases left between them. From germline, CDR1 is SGDLS and CDR2 YYNGEE. The length of the CDR3 is 14 residues. The chain's CDR3 is CASSRGDTNEKLFF. The DNA of the CDR3 is TGTGCCAGCAGCCGGGGGGATACTAATGAAAAACTGTTTTTT.

V gene TRBV7-9 combines with J gene TRBJ1-6; D ambiguous. The CDR3 sequence is 14 residues long. Per germline, CDR1 SEHNR and CDR2 FQNEAQ (reference sequence). V lost 5 bases, J lost 14 bases, and 19 bases lay in between. The CDR3 reads CASSHALSRRSLHF. As DNA, the CDR3 is TGTGCCAGCAGCCACGCACTAAGCCGACGGTCCCTCCACTTT.

V is TRBV2 and J is TRBJ1-5; a possible D gene is TRBD1 (6 bases). Germline CDR1 is SNHLY and CDR2 is FYNNEI. CDR3 length equals 13 residues. V lost 4 bases and J 4 bases, leaving 8 bases between the germline ends. The CDR3 DNA sequence: TGTGCCAGCAGTGCTACAGGGAATCAGCCCCAGCATTTT. This translates into CASSATGNQPQHF. Variable domain in full (rest from reference TRBV2 and TRBJ1-5): EPEVTQTPSHQVTQMGQEVILRCVPISNHLYFYWYRQILGQKVEFLVSFYNNEISEKSEIFDDQFSVERPDGSNFTLKIRSTKLEDSAMYFCASSATGNQPQHFGDGTRLSIL.

The chain recombines TRBV5-5 with TRBJ1-3, with D hard to call. CDR1 SGHKS and CDR2 YYEKEE come from the germline V gene (reference sequence). V shed 2 bases and J shed 4 bases, with 13 bases lying between them. The CDR3 contains 15 residues. The CDR3: CASSFSRESGNTIYF. Written as DNA, the CDR3 is TGTGCCAGCAGCTTTAGTCGGGAATCCGGAAACACCATATATTTT. Full variable domain (missing parts from reference TRBV5-5 and TRBJ1-3): DAGVTQSPTHLIKTRGQQVTLRCSPISGHKSVSWYQQVLGQGPQFIFQYYEKEERGRGNFPDRFSARQFPNYSSELNVNALLLGDSALYLCASSFSRESGNTIYFGEGSWLTVV.

J is TRBJ2-6 and V is TRBV4-1; TRBD1 might be the D (6 bases). V shed 3 bases and J shed 2 bases, with 20 bases lying between them. Germline V gene lookup returns CDR1 MGHRA and CDR2 YSYEKL. The CDR3 is 19 residues long. CDR3 sequence reads: CASSHLAGTIAPGANVLTF. As DNA, the CDR3 is TGCGCCAGCAGCCACCTTGCCGGGACAATCGCACCTGGGGCCAACGTCCTGACTTTC.